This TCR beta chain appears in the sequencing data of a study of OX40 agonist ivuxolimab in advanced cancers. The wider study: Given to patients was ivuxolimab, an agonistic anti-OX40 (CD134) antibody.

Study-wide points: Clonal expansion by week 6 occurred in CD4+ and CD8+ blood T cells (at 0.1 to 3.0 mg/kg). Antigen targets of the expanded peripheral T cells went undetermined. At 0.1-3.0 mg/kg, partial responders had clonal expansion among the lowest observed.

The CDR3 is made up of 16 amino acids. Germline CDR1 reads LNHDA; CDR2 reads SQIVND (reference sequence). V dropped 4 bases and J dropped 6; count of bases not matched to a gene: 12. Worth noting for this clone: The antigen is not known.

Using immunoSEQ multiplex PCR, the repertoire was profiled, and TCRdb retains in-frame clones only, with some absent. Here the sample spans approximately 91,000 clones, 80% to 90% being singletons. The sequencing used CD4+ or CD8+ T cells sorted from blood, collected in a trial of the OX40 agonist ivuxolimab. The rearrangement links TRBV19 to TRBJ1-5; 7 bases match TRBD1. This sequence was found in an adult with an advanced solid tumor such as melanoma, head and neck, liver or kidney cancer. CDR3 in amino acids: CASSTQRTGGGQPQHF. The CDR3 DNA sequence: TGTGCCAGTAGTACCCAAAGGACAGGAGGGGGTCAGCCCCAGCATTTT.